What follows is one T cell receptor (beta chain) and its context. No antigen is known for it. This record comes from a study of beta chain features in type 1 diabetes. Study-wide results and limits: Resolution of whether HLA type affects TCRB rearrangement was not achieved here. Shortening of TCRB CDR3s, moderate but significant, appeared in all four CD4+ subsets of Type 1 diabetes patients. High-TCR-expressing cells could be over-represented by cDNA sequencing. The naive, central memory and Treg TCRB repertoires of patients appeared to be more similar to one another than those of healthy donors.

In all sorted populations, purity surpassed 98%. This CDR3 contains 15 residues. Germline CDR1 is MDHEN and CDR2 is SYDVKM. Trimming removed 1 base at V and 1 base at J, with 11 bases between. Reverse transcribing all isolated RNA meant expressed TCRB transcripts were sequenced. TCRdb's table, derived via immunoSEQ multiplex PCR, lists solely in-frame clones and lacks some. The sample consists of more than 250,000 clones, approximately 25% of them appearing once. The source material was naive CD4+ T cells from blood. The TCR was taken from a woman younger than 45 with type 1 diabetes. The chain employs TRBV28 and TRBJ2-7, with D unclear. The CDR3 loop is CASSLSAAGSYEQYF. CDR3 coding DNA: TGTGCCAGCAGTTTATCCGCGGCCGGATCCTACGAGCAGTACTTC.